The 32 T cell receptor beta chains presented below share a single source sample, sequenced in a study of blood T cell repertoires in COVID-19. Assay used: immunoSEQ multiplex PCR; TCRdb lists only in-frame clones, some missing. The table shows fewer than 400,000 clones, with 87% occurring only once. Material for sequencing was PBMCs or T cells enriched from blood (not recorded which). These receptors all come from a woman aged 18-30 years who had recovered from COVID-19.

This chain links TRBV5-1 with TRBJ2-3; 8 nucleotides match TRBD1. The CDR3 length is 14 residues. Trimming cost V 0 bases and J 4 bases; bases outside gene matches: 1. Germline V gene data show CDR1 as SGHRS and CDR2 as YFSETQ. The CDR3 loop is CASSLGTGSDTQYF. Here the CDR3 DNA reads TGCGCCAGCAGCTTGGGGACAGGGTCAGATACGCAGTATTTT.

V gene TRBV6-5 combines with J gene TRBJ2-1; 7 nucleotides agree with TRBD1. The CDR3 is 14 residues long. Germline-derived CDR1 and CDR2 are MNHEY and SVGAGI. V was pared by 4 bases and J by 7 bases, with 7 bases of the junction left unmatched. DNA of the CDR3: TGTGCCAGCAGTTCGGACAGGAATAGAAATGAGCAGTTCTTC. Its translation is CASSSDRNRNEQFF.

The chain has TRBV6-5 and TRBJ1-1, with 7 bases fitting TRBD1. CDR1 is MNHEY, CDR2 SVGAGI, per germline. This CDR3 spans 14 amino acids. Trimming took 6 bases from V and 3 from J; bases not matched to a gene: 7. In nucleotides, the CDR3 is TGTGCCAGCAGCCCGCAGGGGGTTGACACTGAAGCTTTCTTT. Translating gives CASSPQGVDTEAFF.

This chain joins TRBV5-4 and TRBJ2-5; 7 nucleotides align to TRBD1. The CDR3 consists of 13 residues. The germline gives CDR1 SGHNT, CDR2 YYREEE (reference sequence). J was trimmed by 2 bases and V by 4 bases; bases with no gene match: 2. The CDR3 DNA sequence: TGTGCCAGCAGCCCGGGACAGCAAGAGACCCAGTACTTC. Protein sequence: CASSPGQQETQYF.

The chain uses TRBV19 and TRBJ1-5; the D is unclear. The length of the CDR3 is 18 residues. V was pared by 4 bases and J by 4 bases, with 23 bases between. Per the germline V gene, CDR1 is LNHDA and CDR2 is SQIVND (reference sequence). The CDR3 coding sequence is TGTGCCAGTAGTAACCCGTCCGCTACCCCAGGCCCGAATCAGCCCCAGCATTTT. It yields the protein CASSNPSATPGPNQPQHF.

This chain joins TRBV5-1 and TRBJ2-2, with 10 bases matching TRBD1. The CDR3 sequence is 16 residues long. Germline V gene sequence: CDR1 SGHRS, CDR2 YFSETQ. Germline trimming cut 0 bases from V and 6 bases from J; bases unmatched to any gene: 5. CDR3 DNA sequence: TGCGCCAGCAGCTTGGTTGTGGGACAGGGGTCCGGGGAGCTGTTTTTT. This encodes CASSLVVGQGSGELFF.

CDR3 region: CASSLRTSQGTDTQYF. Written as DNA, the CDR3 is TGCGCCAGCAGCTTGAGGACTAGTCAGGGTACAGATACGCAGTATTTT. The chain employs TRBV5-1 and TRBJ2-3; 7 nucleotides match TRBD2. The germline V gene encodes CDR1 SGHRS and CDR2 YFSETQ. V gave up 1 base and J gave up 3 bases; unmatched junction bases: 8. The CDR3 covers 16 residues.

This clone appeared a few times. The V gene is TRBV20-1, the J gene TRBJ2-1, with D hard to call. Trimming removed 6 bases at V and 5 bases at J, with 8 bases between. The CDR3 has 11 amino acids. The germline CDR1 and CDR2 sequences are DFQATT and SNEGSKA (reference sequence). DNA of the CDR3: TGCAGTGCGAGGAGAGACAATGAGCAGTTCTTC. Translation: CSARRDNEQFF.

The chain employs TRBV10-3 and TRBJ1-1, with a possible D match to TRBD1 (6 bases). In germline, CDR1 is ENHRY, CDR2 SYGVKD. Trimming shortened V by 7 bases and J by 1 base, and 10 bases separated the two germline ends. CDR3 length: 13 residues. The CDR3: CAITGGENTEAFF. Here the CDR3 DNA reads TGTGCCATCACTGGGGGCGAGAACACTGAAGCTTTCTTT.

The V and J genes are TRBV11-1 and TRBJ2-3; D is uncertain. Germline loops: CDR1 SGHAT, CDR2 FQDESV (reference sequence). V dropped 4 bases and J dropped 0 bases, with 11 bases sitting between them. The CDR3 has 15 amino acids. The CDR3 loop reads CASSYSTPSTDTQYF. CDR3 DNA sequence: TGTGCCAGCAGCTACTCTACGCCTAGCACAGATACGCAGTATTTT.

Comments on this clone: Within the sample, other DNA sequences also encode this same CDR3. V and J are TRBV7-2 and TRBJ1-5, with a tentative D call TRBD1 (5 bases). Germline V gene sequence: CDR1 SGHTA, CDR2 FQGNSA. This CDR3 spans 14 amino acids. Trimming removed 1 base from V and 4 bases from J, with 8 bases in between. The CDR3 sequence is CASSLGGGNQPQHF. CDR3 nucleotides: TGTGCCAGCAGCTTAGGGGGGGGGAATCAGCCCCAGCATTTT.

The chain carries TRBV7-3 and TRBJ2-3, with 7 bases fitting TRBD2. CDR3 size: 14 residues. Trimming cost V 4 bases and J 2 bases; bases outside gene matches: 3. CDR1 is SGHTA, CDR2 FQGTGA, per germline. The CDR3 region is CASSYGGFTDTQYF. CDR3 bases: TGTGCCAGCAGCTACGGGGGGTTCACAGATACGCAGTATTTT.

The J gene is TRBJ2-5, the V gene TRBV12-3 or TRBV12-4; D is unclear. The CDR3 totals 13 residues. The V gene lost 3 bases and the J gene lost 5 bases, with 10 bases spanning the gap. The CDR3 DNA sequence: TGTGCCAGCAGTTTTTACAGTCAGGAGACCCAGTACTTC. Translated: CASSFYSQETQYF.

The chain carries TRBV7-2 and TRBJ2-7; 9 bases fit TRBD1. CDR3 length equals 15 residues. J was trimmed by 0 bases and V by 1 base; bases with no gene match: 1. Germline lookup yields CDR1 SGHTA and CDR2 FQGNSA. DNA of the CDR3: TGTGCCAGCAGCTTAGAGGGACAGGGCTCCTACGAGCAGTACTTC. Translation gives CASSLEGQGSYEQYF.

The chain carries TRBV6-5 and TRBJ1-2, with 7 bases that match TRBD1. J gave up 0 bases and V 6 bases, and 4 bases lay outside the gene matches. The CDR3 runs 14 residues. Germline V gene sequence: CDR1 MNHEY, CDR2 SVGAGI. The CDR3 nucleotides read TGTGCCAGCAGCCTACAGGGGACTAACTATGGCTACACCTTC. Its protein product is CASSLQGTNYGYTF.

The V call is TRBV9, the J call TRBJ2-1; 11 nucleotides agree with TRBD2. The CDR3 contains 21 residues. CDR1 and CDR2 from the germline V gene are SGDLS and YYNGEE. V dropped 3 bases and J dropped 0; count of bases not matched to a gene: 17. CDR3 amino acids: CASSAIHTGTSGGSSYNEQFF. CDR3 DNA: TGTGCCAGCAGCGCGATACACACCGGGACTAGCGGCGGGAGCTCCTACAATGAGCAGTTCTTC.

The chain couples TRBV5-1 to TRBJ2-7; D may be TRBD2 (5 bases). Germline lookup yields CDR1 SGHRS and CDR2 YFSETQ. The CDR3 has 13 amino acids. CDR3 bases: TGCGCAAGCCGCGGGCAGCATACGGGCGAGCAGTACTTC. It encodes CASRGQHTGEQYF.

The genes are TRBV7-7 and TRBJ2-2, with D maybe TRBD1 (6 bases). Germline V gene lookup returns CDR1 SSHAT and CDR2 FNYEAQ (reference sequence). This CDR3 comprises 14 residues. Trimming cost V 5 bases and J 3 bases, with 10 bases left between them. The CDR3 is CASSMDRYTGELFF. DNA for the CDR3: TGTGCCAGCAGCATGGACAGATACACCGGGGAGCTGTTTTTT.

In DNA, the CDR3 is TGTGCCAGCCAAATTCAGGGGACAGATACGCAGTATTTT. Translation gives CASQIQGTDTQYF. This chain links TRBV27 with TRBJ2-3; weak D call: TRBD1 (6 bases). Trimming shortened V by 8 bases and J by 3 bases, and 12 bases separated the two germline ends. CDR1 and CDR2 from the germline V gene are MNHEY and SMNVEV (reference sequence). The CDR3 has 13 residues.

V gene TRBV19 combines with J gene TRBJ2-1; 10 nucleotides match TRBD2. This CDR3 has 14 amino acids. CDR1 and CDR2 (germline): LNHDA, SQIVND (reference sequence). Trimming took 2 bases from V and 8 from J; bases not matched to a gene: 3. The CDR3 nucleotides are TGTGCCAGTAGTATAATAGCGGGAGGCCATGAGCAGTTCTTC. Its translation: CASSIIAGGHEQFF.

The J gene is TRBJ1-5, the V gene TRBV18; 8 nucleotides line up with TRBD1. The V gene's germline CDR1 is KGHSH and CDR2 LQKENI. The CDR3 consists of 14 residues. With V trimmed by 3 bases and J by 7 bases, 5 bases remained unmatched. The CDR3 bases are TGTGCCAGCTCACCTGGACAGGGAGTACAGCCCCAGCATTTT. Protein sequence: CASSPGQGVQPQHF.

The CDR3 coding sequence is TGTGCCAGCAGCTTAGCAGGGGAAGGGTATGGCTACACCTTC. This translates into CASSLAGEGYGYTF. V and J are TRBV7-3 and TRBJ1-2, with a weak D call TRBD1 (6 bases). CDR1 SGHTA and CDR2 FQGTGA come from the germline V gene. V lost 2 bases, J lost 5 bases, and 12 bases lay in between. This CDR3 spans 14 amino acids.

The chain employs TRBV9 and TRBJ2-1, with TRBD2 matching 12 bases. The CDR3 extends over 19 amino acids. With V trimmed by 0 bases and J by 7 bases, 14 bases remained unmatched. Germline V gives CDR1 SGDLS, CDR2 YYNGEE. The CDR3: CASSVGSGLAGPVGNEQFF. CDR3 bases: TGTGCCAGCAGCGTAGGGTCCGGACTAGCGGGGCCCGTAGGAAATGAGCAGTTCTTC.

The rearrangement joins TRBV19 to TRBJ1-1; D unclear. This CDR3 has 13 residues. CDR1 is LNHDA, CDR2 SQIVND, per germline (reference sequence). Trimming stripped 4 bases from V and 3 bases from J, with 9 bases between. The CDR3 nucleotides read TGTGCCAGTAGTACAGTCGTGTACACTGAAGCTTTCTTT. This sequence encodes CASSTVVYTEAFF.

The chain recombines TRBV6-5 with TRBJ1-2; D unclear. The germline V gene has CDR1 MNHEY and CDR2 SVGAGI. V lost 7 bases and J lost 1, with 10 bases in between. The CDR3 is 13 residues long. CDR3 sequence (DNA): TGTGCCAGCACCCTTCGGGGTAACTATGGCTACACCTTC. Translating gives CASTLRGNYGYTF.

The CDR3, as DNA: TGTGCCAGCTCACCGCAGACAGGGATGAACACTGAAGCTTTCTTT. The encoded protein is CASSPQTGMNTEAFF. This chain uses TRBV18 with TRBJ1-1; 7 positions agree with TRBD1. Germline V lookup: CDR1 KGHSH, CDR2 LQKENI. The CDR3 sequence is 15 residues long. After removal of 3 bases from V and 0 bases from J, the junction contained 4 bases not matched to a gene. Looking up the rest from reference TRBV18 and TRBJ1-1 gives the full variable domain: NAGVMQNPRHLVRRRGQEARLRCSPMKGHSHVYWYRQLPEEGLKFMVYLQKENIIDESGMPKERFSAEFPKEGPSILRIQQVVRGDSAAYFCASSPQTGMNTEAFFGQGTRLTVV.

This chain connects TRBV19 to TRBJ1-5; 7 nucleotides match TRBD1. This CDR3 spans 13 amino acids. Germline trimming cut 8 bases from V and 7 bases from J; bases unmatched to any gene: 8. Germline CDR1 and CDR2: LNHDA and SQIVND (reference sequence). CDR3 residues: CASAEGARQPQHF. The CDR3 DNA reads as TGTGCCAGTGCGGAGGGGGCGCGGCAGCCCCAGCATTTT.

This sequence joins TRBV3-1 (or the pseudogene TRBV3-2) and TRBJ2-1; tentative D call: TRBD2 (6 bases). Trimming cost V 4 bases and J 4 bases, with 14 bases left between them. The CDR3 loop spans 15 amino acids. Germline CDR1 and CDR2: LGHDT and YNNKEL (reference sequence). The CDR3 spells CASSPREEGYNEQFF. CDR3 bases: TGTGCCAGCAGCCCCAGGGAGGAAGGGTACAATGAGCAGTTCTTC.

This clone was seen more than once but under ten times. The rearrangement links TRBV11-1 to TRBJ2-7; 10 nucleotides line up with TRBD1. This CDR3 has 15 residues. CDR1 SGHAT and CDR2 FQDESV come from the germline V gene (reference sequence). V was clipped by 5 bases and J by 5 bases; unmatched bases: 9. The CDR3, as DNA: TGTGCCAGCAGCGGGCACCGGGACAGGGGCAACGAGCAGTACTTC. This encodes CASSGHRDRGNEQYF.

This chain connects TRBV19 to TRBJ1-5; 7 nucleotides line up with TRBD1. The CDR3 is 13 residues long. Germline V gives CDR1 LNHDA, CDR2 SQIVND (reference sequence). V lost 6 bases, J lost 7 bases, and 6 bases stayed unmatched. The CDR3 nucleotides read TGTGCCAGTAGCACCGAGACAGGGCAGCCCCAGCATTTT. As protein: CASSTETGQPQHF.

This clone was found once. The chain employs TRBV27 and TRBJ1-1; 8 bases line up with TRBD1. Germline V lookup: CDR1 MNHEY, CDR2 SMNVEV (reference sequence). V was clipped by 5 bases and J by 4 bases; unmatched bases: 15. The CDR3 extends over 17 amino acids. The CDR3 region has the DNA TGTGCCAGCAGTCCAGAGGACAGGGAGCGTAAGAGCACTGAAGCTTTCTTT. This translates into CASSPEDRERKSTEAFF.

Only one count was recorded for this clone. CDR3 region: CASSFSSGGFTDTQYF. The CDR3 DNA reads as TGTGCCAGCAGTTTTTCTAGCGGGGGGTTCACAGATACGCAGTATTTT. V usage is TRBV28 and J usage is TRBJ2-3; 11 nucleotides line up with TRBD2. The CDR3 length is 16 residues. Germline V gives CDR1 MDHEN, CDR2 SYDVKM. The trim removed 3 bases at V and 2 bases at J, leaving 4 bases unmatched.